These 32 T cell receptor beta chains originate from one sample sequenced in a study of T cell responses to AZD1222 COVID-19 vaccine. The assay was immunoSEQ multiplex PCR, and TCRdb's table has in-frame clones only and misses some. The data hold 130,000 to 150,000 clones, with about 90% observed a single time. Source: peripheral blood, taken on day 0 of AZD1222 vaccination. Receptors originate from an adult in good health.

The chain has TRBV3-1 (or the pseudogene TRBV3-2) and TRBJ2-7; D not resolved. The CDR3 is 12 residues long. The germline V gene has CDR1 LGHDT and CDR2 YNNKEL (reference sequence). V was trimmed by 1 base and J by 4 bases, leaving 5 bases between them. DNA for the CDR3: TGTGCCAGCAGCCAAGTGTCTTACGAGCAGTACTTC. This translates into CASSQVSYEQYF.

The V call is TRBV10-1, the J call TRBJ1-3; D gene ambiguous. V lost 4 bases and J 0 bases, leaving 7 bases between the germline ends. Germline V gene lookup returns CDR1 WNHNN and CDR2 SYGVQD (reference sequence). This CDR3 contains 14 residues. The CDR3 nucleotides are TGCGCCAGCAGTGCAACAGCCTCTGGAAACACCATATATTTT. The encoded protein is CASSATASGNTIYF.

The CDR3 DNA follows: TGTGCCTGGAGTCAGGGGTTCGGTAGGGAGACCCAGTACTTC. Its translation: CAWSQGFGRETQYF. This chain links TRBV30 with TRBJ2-5; tentatively, D is TRBD1 (6 bases). Trimming pared 2 bases from V and 5 bases from J, leaving 15 bases between. In germline, CDR1 is GTSNPN, CDR2 SVGIG (reference sequence). The CDR3 loop spans 14 amino acids.

CDR3 nucleotide sequence: TGTGCCAGCAGCTTCGCGGGACGCCATGAGACCCAGTACTTC. Translated: CASSFAGRHETQYF. The J gene is TRBJ2-5, the V gene TRBV7-2; D is perhaps TRBD2 (6 bases). Germline CDR1 and CDR2: SGHTA and FQGNSA. Trimming removed 3 bases at V and 5 bases at J, with 13 bases between. The CDR3 is made up of 14 amino acids.

This chain joins TRBV7-2 and TRBJ2-5, with D possibly TRBD1 on 5 matching bases. Germline CDR1 SGHTA, CDR2 FQGNSA. There are 14 residues in the CDR3. V lost 1 base and J lost 5, with 11 bases in between. The CDR3: CASSLGGPSETQYF. CDR3 sequence (DNA): TGTGCCAGCAGCTTAGGGGGCCCGTCTGAGACCCAGTACTTC.

This clone has just one count. This chain uses TRBV28 with TRBJ1-2; TRBD1 aligns across 10 bases. CDR1 is MDHEN, CDR2 SYDVKM, per germline. This CDR3 spans 19 amino acids. With V trimmed by 3 bases and J by 0 bases, 13 bases remained unmatched. For the CDR3, the DNA is TGTGCCAGCAGTTTTCCCAGGGGGACAGGGGTGGGTGCTAACTATGGCTACACCTTC. Its protein is CASSFPRGTGVGANYGYTF.

The J gene is TRBJ2-1, the V gene TRBV27, with TRBD1 matching over 7 bases. The ends lost 11 bases at V and 6 bases at J; junction bases unmatched: 10. The CDR3 is 13 residues long. Germline V gene sequence: CDR1 MNHEY, CDR2 SMNVEV (reference sequence). CDR3 region: CASRQGSSNEQFF. CDR3 coding DNA: TGTGCCTCTCGACAGGGTTCGTCCAATGAGCAGTTCTTC.

V gene TRBV29-1 combines with J gene TRBJ1-1, with 9 bases fitting TRBD1. Germline V gene lookup returns CDR1 SQVTM and CDR2 ANQGSEA. V was pared by 7 bases and J by 5 bases, with 8 bases of the junction left unmatched. This CDR3 spans 13 amino acids. In DNA form, the CDR3 reads TGCAGCGGTGTCCGGGACAGGGAGACTGAAGCTTTCTTT. This codes for CSGVRDRETEAFF.

This clone occurred once. The CDR3 loop reads CASSSGGRSVTEAFF. DNA of the CDR3: TGTGCCAGCAGCTCTGGGGGAAGGTCAGTAACTGAAGCTTTCTTT. V is TRBV2 and J is TRBJ1-1; perhaps TRBD1 as D (5 bases). From germline, CDR1 is SNHLY and CDR2 FYNNEI. Trimming left V 6 bases short and J 5 bases short, with 19 bases between. The CDR3 is made up of 15 amino acids.

The rearrangement joins TRBV5-1 to TRBJ1-2; possible D gene TRBD1, 6 bases. Per germline, CDR1 SGHRS and CDR2 YFSETQ. Deletions cut 5 bases from V and 5 bases from J, with 16 bases between. The CDR3 runs to 14 residues. In nucleotides, the CDR3 is TGCGCCAGCAGTCAGAGGGGGGCTGGGTATGGCTACACCTTC. It codes for CASSQRGAGYGYTF.

On this clone itself: At one end the junction does not follow the germline gene, possibly because of a read error. The chain couples TRBV5-6 to TRBJ1-3; 7 bases fit TRBD1. The CDR3 has 15 amino acids. The V gene's germline CDR1 is SGHDT and CDR2 YYEEEE. The CDR3 DNA reads TGTGCCAGCAGCTTGGGACAGGGCCCCACTGCCTACTTAAATTTT. Its translation: CASSLGQGPTAYLNF. Full variable domain (missing parts from reference TRBV5-6 and TRBJ1-3): DAGVTQSPTHLIKTRGQQVTLRCSPKSGHDTVSWYQQALGQGPQFIFQYYEEEERQRGNFPDRFSGHQFPNYSSELNVNALLLGDSALYLCASSLGQGPTAYLNFGEGSWLTVV.

The gene calls are TRBV27 and TRBJ2-2; 10 bases align to TRBD1. V was clipped by 4 bases and J by 6 bases; unmatched bases: 2. The CDR3 runs 14 residues. Germline lookup yields CDR1 MNHEY and CDR2 SMNVEV (reference sequence). CDR3 sequence reads: CASSWGQGSGELFF. CDR3 in DNA: TGTGCCAGCAGTTGGGGACAGGGGTCCGGGGAGCTGTTTTTT.

The V gene is TRBV6-5, the J gene TRBJ2-1; tentative D call: TRBD2 (7 bases). The CDR3 contains 15 residues. The germline V gene has CDR1 MNHEY and CDR2 SVGAGI. V lost 0 bases, J lost 8 bases, and 14 bases lay in between. The CDR3 DNA reads as TGTGCCAGCAGTTACTCGAATAGGGGGGGAGATGAGCAGTTCTTC. Encoded protein: CASSYSNRGGDEQFF.

In its sample, this clone was seen a few times. The rearrangement links TRBV19 to TRBJ2-5, with 13 nucleotides matching TRBD2. There are 19 residues in the CDR3. Germline CDR1 reads LNHDA; CDR2 reads SQIVND (reference sequence). V was clipped by 4 bases and J by 4 bases; unmatched bases: 15. CDR3 DNA: TGTGCCAGTAGTAGAAGTCGACTAGCGGGAGGTCTAACGGGAGAGACCCAGTACTTC. Its translation: CASSRSRLAGGLTGETQYF.

V gene TRBV28 combines with J gene TRBJ2-3; 13 bases are a match to TRBD2. V shed 4 bases and J 0 bases; nucleotides not matched to a gene: 10. This CDR3 comprises 19 residues. The germline V gene has CDR1 MDHEN and CDR2 SYDVKM. The CDR3 DNA follows: TGTGCCAGCAGTTCCCCAGGACTAGCGGGAGTTGGTAGCACAGATACGCAGTATTTT. It encodes CASSSPGLAGVGSTDTQYF.

The CDR3 sequence is CASSGRQGATDTQYF. The CDR3 DNA is TGTGCCAGCAGTGGTCGCCAGGGGGCCACAGATACGCAGTATTTT. J is TRBJ2-3 and V is TRBV28, with 8 bases identical to TRBD1. Germline CDR1 reads MDHEN; CDR2 reads SYDVKM. Trimming removed 5 bases from V and 2 bases from J; junction bases left unmatched: 6. The CDR3 extends over 15 amino acids.

J is TRBJ1-5 and V is TRBV6-4, with TRBD1 matching 8 bases. J was trimmed by 0 bases and V by 5 bases; bases with no gene match: 15. This CDR3 contains 19 residues. The germline gives CDR1 MRHNA, CDR2 SNTAGT. CDR3: CASSKRTGRRNYSNQPQHF. CDR3 bases: TGTGCCAGCAGTAAACGGACAGGGCGGAGAAACTATAGCAATCAGCCCCAGCATTTT.

The chain uses TRBV9 and TRBJ2-2; 12 nucleotides align to TRBD1. Germline V gene data show CDR1 as SGDLS and CDR2 as YYNGEE. The CDR3 consists of 16 residues. J gave up 5 bases and V 3 bases, and 5 bases lay outside the gene matches. DNA of the CDR3: TGTGCCAGCAGCGCGCCGGGACAGGGGGCGACCGGGGAGCTGTTTTTT. Protein sequence: CASSAPGQGATGELFF. The variable domain in full, completed from reference TRBV9 and TRBJ2-2, reads DSGVTQTPKHLITATGQRVTLRCSPRSGDLSVYWYQQSLDQGLQFLIQYYNGEERAKGNILERFSAQQFPDLHSELNLSSLELGDSALYFCASSAPGQGATGELFFGEGSRLTVL.

This chain uses TRBV5-5 with TRBJ2-2, with D possibly being TRBD2 (5 bases). The germline gives CDR1 SGHKS, CDR2 YYEKEE (reference sequence). Trimming took 0 bases from V and 3 from J, leaving 12 bases between them. The length of the CDR3 is 16 residues. In DNA form, the CDR3 reads TGTGCCAGCAGCTTGGTTCACCAGCGGTACACCGGGGAGCTGTTTTTT. Translated: CASSLVHQRYTGELFF.

The rearrangement uses TRBV12-3 or TRBV12-4 and TRBJ2-6; the D is unclear. There are 13 residues in the CDR3. The V end was cut by 6 bases, the J end by 4 bases, with 7 bases between. CDR3 residues: CASRIGGANVLTF. The CDR3 DNA reads as TGTGCCAGCAGAATAGGCGGGGCCAACGTCCTGACTTTC.

The CDR3 spells CASSLSRQGAREQYF. Here the CDR3 DNA reads TGTGCCAGCAGTTTATCGAGGCAGGGGGCACGAGAGCAGTACTTC. V usage is TRBV28 and J usage is TRBJ2-7, with 8 bases aligning to TRBD1. The CDR3 spans 15 residues. Trimming took 1 base from V and 7 from J; bases not matched to a gene: 9. Germline assignment: CDR1 MDHEN and CDR2 SYDVKM.

This clone was seen a single time. This rearrangement joins TRBV5-1 to TRBJ1-6; D is undetermined. CDR1 is SGHRS and CDR2 is YFSETQ in the germline V gene. V was trimmed by 5 bases and J by 7 bases, leaving 22 bases between them. The CDR3 contains 17 residues. The CDR3, as DNA: TGCGCCAGCAGTTGGGAACATACACCCCGCGGGAATTCACCCCTCCACTTT. This encodes CASSWEHTPRGNSPLHF.

The rearrangement joins TRBV19 to TRBJ2-1, with 11 bases identical to TRBD2. The CDR3 runs to 16 residues. Trimming took 6 bases from V and 6 from J; bases not matched to a gene: 10. The germline V gene encodes CDR1 LNHDA and CDR2 SQIVND (reference sequence). CDR3 DNA: TGTGCCAGTAGCTCCCTAGCGGGAGGTCGTACCAATGAGCAGTTCTTC. Its protein product is CASSSLAGGRTNEQFF.

The chain combines TRBV24-1 with TRBJ2-7; perhaps TRBD1 as D (6 bases). CDR1 and CDR2 from the germline V gene are KGHDR and SFDVKD. V lost 6 bases and J 2 bases, leaving 7 bases between the germline ends. The CDR3 consists of 12 residues. In nucleotides, the CDR3 is TGTGCCACCAGTACAGGGCCCTACGAGCAGTACTTC. As protein: CATSTGPYEQYF.

The V call is TRBV6-5, the J call TRBJ1-1; a possible D gene is TRBD1 (5 bases). Germline V lookup: CDR1 MNHEY, CDR2 SVGAGI. CDR3 length equals 13 residues. Trimming stripped 11 bases from V and 4 bases from J, with 17 bases between. CDR3 region: CAGSAGRGTEAFF. The DNA of the CDR3 is TGTGCCGGGTCGGCAGGGCGTGGCACTGAAGCTTTCTTT.

The V gene is TRBV30, the J gene TRBJ2-1; D is perhaps TRBD2 (6 bases). This CDR3 has 13 amino acids. V shed 8 bases and J shed 6 bases, with 17 bases lying between them. Germline V lookup: CDR1 GTSNPN, CDR2 SVGIG (reference sequence). CDR3 residues: CAGTPGTCNEQFF. The CDR3 region has the DNA TGTGCCGGGACCCCCGGGACTTGCAATGAGCAGTTCTTC.

The CDR3 here is CASSYLKGFANTEAFF. The CDR3, as DNA: TGTGCCAGCAGTTACTTGAAGGGATTTGCGAACACTGAAGCTTTCTTT. The rearrangement joins TRBV6-5 to TRBJ1-1, with no clear D. From germline, CDR1 is MNHEY and CDR2 SVGAGI. Trimming pared 1 base from V and 1 base from J, leaving 13 bases between. The CDR3 covers 16 residues.

This clone was seen only a few times. This rearrangement joins TRBV4-1 to TRBJ2-1; D unclear. CDR3 length: 12 residues. The V end lost 1 base, the J end lost 10 bases, and 8 bases lay between the germline ends. Per germline, CDR1 MGHRA and CDR2 YSYEKL. CDR3 in amino acids: CASSQVAQEQFF. As DNA, the CDR3 is TGCGCCAGCAGCCAAGTGGCCCAGGAGCAGTTCTTC.

This rearrangement joins TRBV5-4 to TRBJ2-7; 7 nucleotides match TRBD2. Germline CDR1 is SGHNT and CDR2 is YYREEE (reference sequence). The CDR3 sequence is 16 residues long. The J segment lost 0 bases and the V segment lost 0 bases, leaving 6 bases of the junction unmatched. This CDR3 reads CASSLDLAEISYEQYF. The CDR3 nucleotides are TGTGCCAGCAGCTTGGACCTAGCGGAAATCTCCTACGAGCAGTACTTC.

The chain has TRBV5-1 and TRBJ1-2; D gene unclear. V was cut by 0 bases and J by 3 bases, with 9 bases left in between. This CDR3 contains 14 residues. Germline CDR1 reads SGHRS; CDR2 reads YFSETQ. The CDR3 region has the DNA TGCGCCAGCAGCTTGGCCGGGTACGACTATGGCTACACCTTC. It yields the protein CASSLAGYDYGYTF.

The chain uses TRBV7-2 and TRBJ2-1; 9 nucleotides agree with TRBD2. Trimming took 5 bases from V and 1 from J; bases not matched to a gene: 9. The germline CDR1 and CDR2 sequences are SGHTA and FQGNSA. CDR3 length: 17 amino acids. The CDR3 bases are TGTGCCAGCAGCCGTCGGGTAGCGGGAGAATCCTACAATGAGCAGTTCTTC. Residues: CASSRRVAGESYNEQFF.

The chain couples TRBV28 to TRBJ2-3; 7 nucleotides line up with TRBD2. J was trimmed by 2 bases and V by 5 bases; bases with no gene match: 4. The CDR3 has 14 residues. Per germline, CDR1 MDHEN and CDR2 SYDVKM. The CDR3 here is CASSPAGFTDTQYF. DNA for the CDR3: TGTGCCAGCAGTCCAGCGGGATTCACAGATACGCAGTATTTT. Variable domain in full (rest from reference TRBV28 and TRBJ2-3): DVKVTQSSRYLVKRTGEKVFLECVQDMDHENMFWYRQDPGLGLRLIYFSYDVKMKEKGDIPEGYSVSREKKERFSLILESASTNQTSMYLCASSPAGFTDTQYFGPGTRLTVL.